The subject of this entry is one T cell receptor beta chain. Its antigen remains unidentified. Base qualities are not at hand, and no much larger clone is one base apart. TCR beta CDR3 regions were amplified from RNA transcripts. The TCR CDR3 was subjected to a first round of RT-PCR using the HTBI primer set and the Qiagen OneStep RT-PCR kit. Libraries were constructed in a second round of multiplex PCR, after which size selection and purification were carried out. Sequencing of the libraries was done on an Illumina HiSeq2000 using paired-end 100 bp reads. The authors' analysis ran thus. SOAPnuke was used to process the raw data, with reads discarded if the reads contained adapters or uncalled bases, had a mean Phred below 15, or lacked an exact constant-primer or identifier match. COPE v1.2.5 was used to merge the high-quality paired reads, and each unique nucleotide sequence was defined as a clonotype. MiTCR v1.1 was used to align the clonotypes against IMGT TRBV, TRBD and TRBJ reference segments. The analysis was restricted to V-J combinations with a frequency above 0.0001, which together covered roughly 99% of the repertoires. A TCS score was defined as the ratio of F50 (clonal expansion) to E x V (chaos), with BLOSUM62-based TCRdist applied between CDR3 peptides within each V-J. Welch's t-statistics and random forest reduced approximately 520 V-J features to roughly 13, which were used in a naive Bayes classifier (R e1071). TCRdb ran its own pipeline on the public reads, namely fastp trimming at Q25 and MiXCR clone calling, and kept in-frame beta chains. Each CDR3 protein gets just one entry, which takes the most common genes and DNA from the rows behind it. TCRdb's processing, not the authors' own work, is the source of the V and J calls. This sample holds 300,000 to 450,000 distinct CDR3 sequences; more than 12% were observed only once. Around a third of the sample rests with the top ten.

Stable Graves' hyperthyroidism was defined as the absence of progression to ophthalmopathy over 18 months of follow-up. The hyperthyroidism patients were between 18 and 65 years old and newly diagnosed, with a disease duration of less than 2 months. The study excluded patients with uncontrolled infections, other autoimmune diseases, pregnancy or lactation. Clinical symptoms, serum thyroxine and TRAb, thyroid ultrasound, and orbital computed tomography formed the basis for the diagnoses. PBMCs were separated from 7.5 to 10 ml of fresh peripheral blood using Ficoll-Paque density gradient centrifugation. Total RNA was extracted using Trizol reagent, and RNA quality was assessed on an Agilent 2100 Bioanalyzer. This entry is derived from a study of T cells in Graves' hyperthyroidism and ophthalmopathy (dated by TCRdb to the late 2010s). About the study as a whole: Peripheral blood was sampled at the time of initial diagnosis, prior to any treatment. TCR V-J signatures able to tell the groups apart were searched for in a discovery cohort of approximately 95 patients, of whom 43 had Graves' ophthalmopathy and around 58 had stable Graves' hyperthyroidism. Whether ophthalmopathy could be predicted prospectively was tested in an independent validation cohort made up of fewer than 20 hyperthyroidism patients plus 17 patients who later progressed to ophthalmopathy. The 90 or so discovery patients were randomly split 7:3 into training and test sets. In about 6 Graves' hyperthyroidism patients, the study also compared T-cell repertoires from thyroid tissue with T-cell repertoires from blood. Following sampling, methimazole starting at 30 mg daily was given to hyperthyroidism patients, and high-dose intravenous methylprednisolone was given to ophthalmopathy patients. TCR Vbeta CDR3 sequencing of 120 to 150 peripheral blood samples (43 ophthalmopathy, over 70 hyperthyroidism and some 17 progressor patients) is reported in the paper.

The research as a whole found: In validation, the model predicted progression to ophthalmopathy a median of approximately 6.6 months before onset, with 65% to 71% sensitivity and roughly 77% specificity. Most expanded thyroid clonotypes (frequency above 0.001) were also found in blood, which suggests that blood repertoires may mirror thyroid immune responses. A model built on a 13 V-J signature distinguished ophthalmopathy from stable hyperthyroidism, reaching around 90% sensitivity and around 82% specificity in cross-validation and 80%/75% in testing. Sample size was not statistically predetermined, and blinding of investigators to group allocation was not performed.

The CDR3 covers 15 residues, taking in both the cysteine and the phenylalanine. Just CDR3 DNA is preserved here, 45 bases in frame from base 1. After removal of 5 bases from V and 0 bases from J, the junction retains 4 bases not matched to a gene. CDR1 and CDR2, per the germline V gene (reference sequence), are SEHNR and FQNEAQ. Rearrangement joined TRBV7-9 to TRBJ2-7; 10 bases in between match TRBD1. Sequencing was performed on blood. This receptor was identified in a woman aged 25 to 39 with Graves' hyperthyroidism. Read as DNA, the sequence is TGTGCCAGCAGCGTGGGGGACAGGGGCTCCTACGAGCAGTACTTC. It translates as CASSVGDRGSYEQYF.